A selection of T cell receptor beta chains follows, all from one sample in a study of a mutant IDH1 vaccine in newly diagnosed glioma. Only in-frame clones appear in the TCRdb table, and some are missing; sequencing was by immunoSEQ multiplex PCR. Of about 65,000 clones listed, about 85% were seen once; the top ten hold 3.5% to 4.5%. The antigens these receptors bind are not known. Sequencing used PBMCs, obtained from a glioma patient whose treatment included an IDH1 peptide vaccine. All receptors come from a man aged 30-40 years with glioma. CDR3s include the opening cysteine and the closing phenylalanine or tryptophan. Each record gives: D gene, clone size, V gene, J gene, CDR3 DNA, CDR3 protein. The D gene is left open where the match is weak. Part of the rows lack a size; the others show once, few, many or a class for expanded clones.

-	-	TRBV28	TRBJ2-3	TGTGCCAGCAGTTTATCGCAGTTCAGGCCCGTGGGAGATACGCAGTATTTT	CASSLSQFRPVGDTQYF
-	-	TRBV10-1	TRBJ1-1	TGCGCCAGCAGTGTTGGGGTGAACACTGAAGCTTTCTTT	CASSVGVNTEAFF
-	-	TRBV5-1	TRBJ2-3	TGCGCCAGCAGCTTGGGGGGGCCGGAAGATACGCAGTATTTT	CASSLGGPEDTQYF
TRBD1	-	TRBV6-6	TRBJ1-2	TGTGCCAGCAGTAGGGACAGGGCTGAAGGCTACACCTTC	CASSRDRAEGYTF
-	few	TRBV7-2	TRBJ2-7	TGTGCCAGCAGCTTGGGGAAGGGACGGATCTACGAGCAGTACTTC	CASSLGKGRIYEQYF
-	once	TRBV30	TRBJ2-2	TGTGCCTGGTGCAGTCTCGGCACCGGGGAGCTGTTTTTT	CAWCSLGTGELFF
TRBD1	-	TRBV18	TRBJ1-6	TGTGCCAGCTCAGCCCGGGACAGCAAGTATAATTCACCCCTCCACTTT	CASSARDSKYNSPLHF
TRBD1	-	TRBV6-1	TRBJ1-5	TGTGCCAGCAGTGAAAGGGGACAGACACATCAGCCCCAGCATTTT	CASSERGQTHQPQHF
TRBD2	-	TRBV28	TRBJ2-2	TGTGCCAGTCTTAGCGGGGGGGCCGACACCGGGGAGCTGTTTTTT	CASLSGGADTGELFF
TRBD2	-	TRBV30	TRBJ2-1	TGTGCCTGGAGTGTTGGGACTAGCGGCGATGAGCAGTTCTTC	CAWSVGTSGDEQFF
TRBD1	-	TRBV7-9	TRBJ1-6	TGTGCCAGCAGCTTGACAGGGATTAATTCACCCCTCCACTTT	CASSLTGINSPLHF
TRBD1	-	TRBV5-4	TRBJ1-1	TGTGCCAGCAGCACCATACAGGGGGCTTGGGACACTGAAGCTTTCTTT	CASSTIQGAWDTEAFF
-	-	TRBV18	TRBJ1-2	TGTGCCAGCTCACCGTTGGGGGAGTCGGACTATGGCTACACCTTC	CASSPLGESDYGYTF
-	-	TRBV5-1	TRBJ2-1	TGCGCCAGCAGCTTGACAGACAATGAGCAGTTCTTC	CASSLTDNEQFF
-	-	TRBV6-6	TRBJ1-2	TGTGCCAGCAGTTACTCCCTTCAGAGTCCCTATGGCTACACCTTC	CASSYSLQSPYGYTF
-	-	TRBV5-1	TRBJ1-2	TGCGCCAGCAGCTACGACAAGTACTATGGCTACACCTTC	CASSYDKYYGYTF
-	few	TRBV9	TRBJ1-3	TGTGCCAGCAGAAAGGAAAACACCATATATTTT	CASRKENTIYF
TRBD1	-	TRBV25-1	TRBJ2-7	TGTGCCAGCACCGGACAGGCCTACGAGCAGTACTTC	CASTGQAYEQYF
-	-	TRBV30	TRBJ2-7	TGTGCCTGGAGTGTACGTTACGAGCAGTACTTC	CAWSVRYEQYF
-	-	TRBV2	TRBJ1-5	TGTGCCAGCAAAGAGGGGCAGGGAATACGGCCCCAGCATTTT	CASKEGQGIRPQHF
-	-	TRBV10-1	TRBJ2-5	TGCGCCAGCAGTGGTGTCCGGGACGACCAAGAGACCCAGTACTTC	CASSGVRDDQETQYF
-	once	TRBV5-1	TRBJ2-7	TGCGCCAGCAGCTTGGGCGCGGGTACAGGCACCTACGAGCAGTACTTC	CASSLGAGTGTYEQYF
-	-	TRBV19	TRBJ2-4	TGTGCCAGTGGTATAACAGACAAAGCCAAAAACATTCAGTACTTC	CASGITDKAKNIQYF
-	-	TRBV5-6	TRBJ1-2	TGTGCCAGCAGCTCAGGTTCGGGATTTTTCTATGGCTACACCTTC	CASSSGSGFFYGYTF
-	-	TRBV5-8	TRBJ2-1	TGTGCCAGCAGCTTGGCCCTGGGGGTCTATCAAGGGGAGCAGTTCTTC	CASSLALGVYQGEQFF
TRBD1	-	TRBV5-1	TRBJ1-4	TGCGCCAGCAGCTTGAGAATCGACAGGGGGCCAGGTGAAAAACTGTTTTTT	CASSLRIDRGPGEKLFF
-	-	TRBV27	TRBJ2-1	TGTGCCAGCAGTTCTGGGATCCATGAGCAGTTCTTC	CASSSGIHEQFF
TRBD1	-	TRBV5-4	TRBJ1-1	TGTGCCAGCAGCGCCGGGACAGCGAACACTGAAGCTTTCTTT	CASSAGTANTEAFF
TRBD1	-	TRBV27	TRBJ1-6	TGTGCCAGCAGCCAAAGACAGGGAACCAATTCACCCCTCCACTTT	CASSQRQGTNSPLHF
-	-	TRBV19	TRBJ2-2	TGTGCCAGTAGTAACCGCCCCCGGGCCACCGGGGAGCTGTTTTTT	CASSNRPRATGELFF
-	-	TRBV5-4	TRBJ2-2	TGTGCCAGCAGCTTGGCCGTCGGGGGCTACCTCACCGGGGAGCTGTTTTTT	CASSLAVGGYLTGELFF
-	-	TRBV11-2	TRBJ1-4	TGTGCCAGCAGCTCCGGCTGGGGTGCTGAAAAACTGTTTTTT	CASSSGWGAEKLFF
TRBD2	-	TRBV10-3	TRBJ2-1	TGTGCCATCAGTGAGTCGGGCCTAGCGGGGGGGGCTATCTACTCCAATGAGCAGTTCTTC	CAISESGLAGGAIYSNEQFF
-	few	TRBV18	TRBJ2-3	TGTGCCAGCTCAGAGGGACGGCTCCAATACACAGATACGCAGTATTTT	CASSEGRLQYTDTQYF
-	-	TRBV2	TRBJ2-7	TGTGCCAGCAGTGAACAGGGTGCCCTCTACGAGCAGTACTTC	CASSEQGALYEQYF